Listed below are T cell receptor beta chains from one sample, sequenced in a study of molecular identifiers for immune sequencing clone quantification. Using its own MiXCR run on the PCR reads, TCRdb lists one record per CDR3 protein. The repertoire holds 400,000 to 600,000 distinct CDR3 sequences, about a quarter seen once, with 0.7% to 0.9% in the top ten. The source material was naive CD8+ T cells from blood, with Jurkat cell RNA spiked in. The receptors come from a human donor in good health. Some libraries in this study had Jurkat cell RNA spiked in. The CDR3 runs from the conserved cysteine through the conserved F or W. A D gene is named only where the DNA matches it firmly. Clone size is shown for a subset of rows, as once, few, many or a class of expanded clone.

v_gene,d_gene,j_gene,abundance,CDR3nt,CDR3aa
TRBV21-1,NA,TRBJ2-7,NA,TGTGCTTTTAAGGGGGCCTACGAGCAGTACTTC,CAFKGAYEQYF
TRBV20-1,NA,TRBJ1-3,few,TGCAGTGCTAGAGATCCTCCAGGGGTACTTGGAAACACCATATATTTT,CSARDPPGVLGNTIYF
TRBV20-1,NA,TRBJ1-1,few,TGCAGTGCTAGGGCAGTAGAGGAGGTGGAAGCTTTCTTT,CSARAVEEVEAFF
TRBV18,TRBD1,TRBJ2-2,NA,TGTGCCAGCCTGGACAGGGCGTATCTCGGGGAGCTGTTTTTT,CASLDRAYLGELFF
TRBV12-3/TRBV12-4,NA,TRBJ2-1,many,TGTGCCAGCAGCCAAAGAGGATACAATGAGCAGTTCTTC,CASSQRGYNEQFF
TRBV4-3,TRBD2,TRBJ2-7,many,TGCGCCAGCAGCCAAGCCAGGGAGGGCTACGAGCAGTACTTC,CASSQAREGYEQYF
TRBV11-2,TRBD2,TRBJ2-3,NA,TGTGCCAGCAGCACCTCTAGCGGGGGGCAGGGAGATACGCAGTATTTT,CASSTSSGGQGDTQYF
TRBV13,NA,TRBJ1-2,NA,TGTGCCAGCAGTTTTACGGGCGCTTTGAAGGGGGGCTACACCTTC,CASSFTGALKGGYTF
TRBV10-3,NA,TRBJ2-2,few,TGTGCCACTTCACCGAACACCGGGGAGCTGTTTTTT,CATSPNTGELFF
TRBV25-1,NA,TRBJ1-6,few,TGTGCCAGCAGTGAATACGGGACCTACAATTCACCCCTCCACTTT,CASSEYGTYNSPLHF
TRBV27,NA,TRBJ1-5,many,TGTGCCAGCAGTCACTCAGGACCGAATCAGCCCCAGCATTTT,CASSHSGPNQPQHF
TRBV2,TRBD1,TRBJ1-1,NA,TGTGCCAGCAGGCCGATTAGGACAGGGGGCTGGGGGGACACTGAAGCTTTCTTT,CASRPIRTGGWGDTEAFF
TRBV20-1,TRBD2,TRBJ2-3,many,TGCAGTGCTAGAGTTTCCGGGACTAGCAGCGATACGCAGTATTTT,CSARVSGTSSDTQYF
TRBV11-2,TRBD1,TRBJ1-1,NA,TGTGCCAGCAGCTTATACCAGGGGGACACTGAAGCTTTCTTT,CASSLYQGDTEAFF
TRBV6-2/TRBV6-3,NA,TRBJ1-1,NA,TGTACCAGCAGTTACTCGCGGGGGCGAGACACTGAAGCTTTCTTT,CTSSYSRGRDTEAFF
TRBV3-1,TRBD2,TRBJ2-7,many,TGTGCCAGCAGCCAAGAGGCTAGCGGGCACGCCTACGAGCAGTACTTC,CASSQEASGHAYEQYF
TRBV19,NA,TRBJ1-5,few,TGTGCCAGTAGTTGGCAGGGTGGAAATCAGCCCCAGCATTTT,CASSWQGGNQPQHF
TRBV7-2,NA,TRBJ1-4,NA,TGTGCCAGCAGCATTGGCGGCCTGGGGGCGCATGAAAAACTGTTTTTT,CASSIGGLGAHEKLFF
TRBV29-1,TRBD2,TRBJ2-1,NA,TGCAGCGTTGATGGGGCGGGAGACCTTTCGACCTATGAGCAGTTCTTC,CSVDGAGDLSTYEQFF
TRBV5-1,NA,TRBJ2-1,few,TGCGCCAGCAGTCCCACCTGGGGGGCTCGGGGGAATGAGCAGTTCTTC,CASSPTWGARGNEQFF
TRBV4-2,NA,TRBJ2-3,few,TGTGCCAGCAGCCAAGACGCCAATACCGTTGAGGATACGCAGTATTTT,CASSQDANTVEDTQYF
TRBV5-1,NA,TRBJ2-7,many,TGCGCCAGCAGCATACAGGAGTCCTACGAGCAGTACTTC,CASSIQESYEQYF
TRBV3-2,NA,TRBJ2-7,few,TGTGCCAGCAGCCGGTCGGACGGCTACGAGCAGTACTTC,CASSRSDGYEQYF
TRBV6-5,TRBD1,TRBJ2-2,many,TGTGCCAGCAGTTTAAGCAGGGGGCGCATCGGGGAGCTGTTTTTT,CASSLSRGRIGELFF
TRBV19,NA,TRBJ1-5,NA,TGTGCCAGTAGTATAGACGGTTATCAGCCCCAGCATTTT,CASSIDGYQPQHF
TRBV27,NA,TRBJ1-5,NA,TGTGCCAGCAGTTTGACAGTCGGTAGCGATCAGCCCCAGCATTTT,CASSLTVGSDQPQHF
TRBV3-1,NA,TRBJ1-1,few,TGTGCCAGCAGCCAAGTTACCCACACTGAAGCTTTCTTT,CASSQVTHTEAFF
TRBV28,NA,TRBJ2-5,NA,TGTGCCAGCAGGGAAACAGGGTGGGACCAAGGCGGGACCCAGTACTTC,CASRETGWDQGGTQYF
TRBV11-2,NA,TRBJ1-1,few,TGTGCCAGCAGCTTATATGGCCGGACGGGCACTGAAGCTTTCTTT,CASSLYGRTGTEAFF
TRBV4-3,NA,TRBJ2-3,NA,TGCGCCAGCAGCCAAGGGCGGGCCGGTCCCACAGATACGCAGTATTTT,CASSQGRAGPTDTQYF
TRBV20-1,NA,TRBJ1-5,many,TGCAGTGCTCTCTCCCCAGGTCATAGCAATCAGCCCCAGCATTTT,CSALSPGHSNQPQHF